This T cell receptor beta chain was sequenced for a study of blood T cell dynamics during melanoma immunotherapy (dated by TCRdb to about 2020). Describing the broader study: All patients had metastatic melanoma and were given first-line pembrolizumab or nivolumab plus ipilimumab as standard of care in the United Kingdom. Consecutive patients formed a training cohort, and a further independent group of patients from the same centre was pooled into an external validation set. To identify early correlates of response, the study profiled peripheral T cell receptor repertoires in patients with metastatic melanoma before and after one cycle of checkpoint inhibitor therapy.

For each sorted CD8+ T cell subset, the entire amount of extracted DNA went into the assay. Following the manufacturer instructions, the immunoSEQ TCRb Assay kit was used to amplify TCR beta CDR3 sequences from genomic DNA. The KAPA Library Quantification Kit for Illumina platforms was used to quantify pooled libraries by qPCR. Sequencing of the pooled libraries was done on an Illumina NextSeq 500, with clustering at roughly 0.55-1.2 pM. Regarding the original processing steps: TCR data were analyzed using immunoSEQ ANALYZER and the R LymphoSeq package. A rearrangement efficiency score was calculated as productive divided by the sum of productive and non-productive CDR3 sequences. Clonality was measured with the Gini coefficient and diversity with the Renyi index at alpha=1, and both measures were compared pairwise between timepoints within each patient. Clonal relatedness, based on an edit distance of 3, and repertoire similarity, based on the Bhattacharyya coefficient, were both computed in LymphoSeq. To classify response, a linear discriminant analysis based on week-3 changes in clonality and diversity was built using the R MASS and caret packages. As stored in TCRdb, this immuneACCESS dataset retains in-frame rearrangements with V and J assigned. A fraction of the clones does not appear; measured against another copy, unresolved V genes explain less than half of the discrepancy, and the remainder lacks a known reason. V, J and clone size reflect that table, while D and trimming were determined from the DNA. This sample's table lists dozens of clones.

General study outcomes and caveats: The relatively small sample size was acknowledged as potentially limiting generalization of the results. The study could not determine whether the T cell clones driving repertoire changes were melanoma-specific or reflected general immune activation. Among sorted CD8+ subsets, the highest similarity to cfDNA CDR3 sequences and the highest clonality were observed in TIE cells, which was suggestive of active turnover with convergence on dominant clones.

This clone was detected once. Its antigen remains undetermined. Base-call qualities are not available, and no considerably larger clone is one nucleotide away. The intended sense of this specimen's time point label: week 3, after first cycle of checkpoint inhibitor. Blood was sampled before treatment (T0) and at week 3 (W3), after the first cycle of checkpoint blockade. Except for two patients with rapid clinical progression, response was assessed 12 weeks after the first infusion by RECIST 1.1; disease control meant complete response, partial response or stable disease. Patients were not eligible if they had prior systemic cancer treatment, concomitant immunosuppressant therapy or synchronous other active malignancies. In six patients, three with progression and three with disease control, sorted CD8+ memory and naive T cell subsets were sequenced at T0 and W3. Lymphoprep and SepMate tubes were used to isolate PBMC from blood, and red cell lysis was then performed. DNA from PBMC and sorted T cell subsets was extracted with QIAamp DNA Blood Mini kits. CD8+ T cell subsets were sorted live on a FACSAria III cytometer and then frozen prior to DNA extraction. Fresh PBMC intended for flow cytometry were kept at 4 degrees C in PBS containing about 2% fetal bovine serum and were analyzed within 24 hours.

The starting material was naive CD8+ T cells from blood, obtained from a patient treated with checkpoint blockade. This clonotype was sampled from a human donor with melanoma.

The CDR3 protein is CAWSPGTGDGYTF. The DNA is as follows: TGTGCCTGGAGTCCCGGGACAGGGGATGGCTACACCTTC. The chain is encoded by TRBV30 joined to TRBJ1-2; TRBD1 matches 10 bases in the middle. CDR1 and CDR2, looked up from the germline V gene (reference sequence), are GTSNPN and SVGIG. At the junction V is shortened by 2 bases and J by 6 bases; bases outside the gene matches: 3. The CDR3 starts with the cysteine, ends with the phenylalanine, and has 13 residues. This entry keeps only the CDR3 DNA: 39 bases, framed from base 1.